This T cell receptor (beta chain) was sequenced in a study of control samples from healthy donors and cancer patients (dated by TCRdb to 2020 to 2022). The library was made by the immunoSEQ multiplex PCR assay. The table was pulled from immuneACCESS by TCRdb, which kept in-frame rearrangements only. Such tables lose some clones; where checked, under half of the loss comes from unresolved V genes, and the rest has no known cause. This sample comprises about 130,000 clones, about 94% of them detected only once. The leading ten clones occupy approximately 15% of the sample. Turning to this clone: What this receptor recognizes is not known. Base qualities are not recorded, but no much larger clone differs from it by a single base.

V is cut back by 6 bases and J by 7 bases, with 12 bases in the junction unmatched. The germline V gene provides CDR1 MNHEY and CDR2 SVGEGT. The CDR3 has 18 amino acids, counting the end cysteine and phenylalanine. Only CDR3 DNA remains: 54 bases, in frame from the first base. The chain employs TRBV6-2 or TRBV6-3 and TRBJ2-1, with TRBD2 identical over 16 junction bases. The sample consisted of PBMCs. The receptor was isolated from a man aged 55 to 70 with colorectal cancer. The CDR3 region has the sequence CASSLALMGLAGGNEQFF. Read as DNA, the sequence is TGTGCCAGCAGCCTAGCCCTAATGGGACTAGCGGGGGGGAATGAGCAGTTCTTC.